These 26 T cell receptor beta chains were sequenced from one sample in a study of cytomegalovirus exposure and HLA in healthy donors. The PCR made use of 60 Vbeta and 13 Jbeta primers. Profiled with immunoSEQ multiplex PCR; TCRdb holds only in-frame clones, not every one. This table has around 180,000 clones, around 80% appearing once. Sequencing used PBMCs. The receptors come from a man aged 18 to 30 in good health and CMV-seronegative.

J is TRBJ2-3 and V is TRBV5-4; D remains ambiguous. The V and J ends lost 0 bases and 0 bases respectively, with 8 bases between them. The CDR3 runs to 15 residues. The germline V gene has CDR1 SGHNT and CDR2 YYREEE (reference sequence). This CDR3 reads CASSLVASSTDTQYF. CDR3 coding DNA: TGTGCCAGCAGCTTGGTGGCTTCTAGCACAGATACGCAGTATTTT.

This clone came up once. V and J are TRBV20-1 and TRBJ2-5; the D gene is possibly TRBD1 (6 bases). The CDR3 loop spans 11 amino acids. The V end lost 7 bases, the J end lost 5 bases, and 11 bases lay between the germline ends. Germline V gives CDR1 DFQATT, CDR2 SNEGSKA (reference sequence). The CDR3 is CSVTGRETQYF. In nucleotides, the CDR3 is TGCAGTGTTACAGGGCGTGAGACCCAGTACTTC.

V is TRBV28 and J is TRBJ1-1, with 9 nucleotides matching TRBD1. The CDR3 consists of 16 residues. The germline CDR1 and CDR2 sequences are MDHEN and SYDVKM. After removal of 3 bases from V and 0 bases from J, the junction contained 5 bases not matched to a gene. CDR3 region: CASSFPTGGLNTEAFF. The CDR3 region has the DNA TGTGCCAGCAGTTTCCCTACAGGGGGCTTGAACACTGAAGCTTTCTTT.

V usage is TRBV7-2 and J usage is TRBJ1-1, with a weak D call TRBD1 (5 bases). Germline CDR1 and CDR2: SGHTA and FQGNSA. V shed 0 bases and J shed 8 bases, with 13 bases lying between them. The CDR3 is 14 residues long. The CDR3 spells CASSLARGTREAFF. The CDR3 nucleotides read TGTGCCAGCAGCTTAGCCCGGGGGACCCGAGAAGCTTTCTTT.

The V call is TRBV10-1, the J call TRBJ2-5, with D perhaps TRBD2 (7 bases). The CDR3 spans 14 residues. V was clipped by 0 bases and J by 5 bases, with 10 bases between them. CDR1 is WNHNN and CDR2 is SYGVQD in the germline V gene (reference sequence). CDR3 nucleotides: TGCGCCAGCAGTGAGTCGGGGGGGCCGGAGACCCAGTACTTC. Its translation is CASSESGGPETQYF.

The chain uses TRBV19 and TRBJ1-3; TRBD1 aligns across 7 bases. CDR3 length: 15 residues. V trimming: 4 bases; J trimming: 2 bases; junction bases outside the gene matches: 5. CDR1 and CDR2 from the germline V gene are LNHDA and SQIVND (reference sequence). CDR3 DNA: TGTGCCAGTAGTACCAAGACAGGGCCTGGAAACACCATATATTTT. Translating gives CASSTKTGPGNTIYF.

The chain is built from TRBV29-1 and TRBJ2-5; 11 bases agree with TRBD2. Germline CDR1 reads SQVTM; CDR2 reads ANQGSEA. The CDR3 is 14 residues long. The ends lost 6 bases at V and 2 bases at J; junction bases unmatched: 5. CDR3 nucleotide sequence: TGCAGCGTAACGGGACTAGCGGTTCAAGAGACCCAGTACTTC. Its protein is CSVTGLAVQETQYF.

The chain carries TRBV7-9 and TRBJ2-2; D is undetermined. Germline lookup yields CDR1 SEHNR and CDR2 FQNEAQ (reference sequence). The CDR3 is 14 residues long. The V gene lost 7 bases and the J gene lost 0 bases, with 9 bases spanning the gap. The CDR3 region has the DNA TGTGCCAGCATGATGGCCCCGAACACCGGGGAGCTGTTTTTT. It codes for CASMMAPNTGELFF.

The chain carries TRBV28 and TRBJ2-7; maybe TRBD2 (6 bases). V lost 7 bases and J 5 bases, leaving 15 bases between the germline ends. The CDR3 has 13 amino acids. Germline V gene lookup returns CDR1 MDHEN and CDR2 SYDVKM. The CDR3 nucleotides are TGTGCCAGCATCGAAGCGGGTCTTCACGAGCAGTACTTC. This encodes CASIEAGLHEQYF.

The chain employs TRBV19 and TRBJ2-5; a possible D gene is TRBD2 (6 bases). The germline V gene encodes CDR1 LNHDA and CDR2 SQIVND (reference sequence). The ends were cut back, 3 bases at V and 4 bases at J, with 21 bases in the middle. The CDR3 is 17 amino acids. The CDR3 bases are TGTGCCAGTAGTATGAGTGGGATGAGGCGGGGTGGAGAGACCCAGTACTTC. This gives the protein CASSMSGMRRGGETQYF.

The chain recombines TRBV5-6 with TRBJ2-7; 10 nucleotides match TRBD2. Losses at the gene ends were 4 bases for V and 4 bases for J; bases not matched to a gene: 11. Germline assignment: CDR1 SGHDT and CDR2 YYEEEE. The CDR3 is 16 residues long. The CDR3 DNA follows: TGTGCCAGCAGCCTGGGTGGCGGACTAGCGGTTTACGAGCAGTACTTC. Translation gives CASSLGGGLAVYEQYF. Full variable domain (outside the CDR3, taken from reference TRBV5-6 and TRBJ2-7): DAGVTQSPTHLIKTRGQQVTLRCSPKSGHDTVSWYQQALGQGPQFIFQYYEEEERQRGNFPDRFSGHQFPNYSSELNVNALLLGDSALYLCASSLGGGLAVYEQYFGPGTRLTVT.

V and J are TRBV7-2 and TRBJ1-5; D unresolved. V lost 1 base and J lost 3, with 4 bases in between. The CDR3 totals 13 residues. Germline V gives CDR1 SGHTA, CDR2 FQGNSA. The CDR3 DNA reads as TGTGCCAGCAGCTTAGGAGTCAATCAGCCCCAGCATTTT. Its protein is CASSLGVNQPQHF.

V gene TRBV2 combines with J gene TRBJ1-5; no clear D. The V end lost 1 base, the J end lost 5 bases, and 6 bases lay between the germline ends. The germline V gene encodes CDR1 SNHLY and CDR2 FYNNEI. The CDR3 covers 13 residues. The CDR3 spells CASSEVEHQPQHF. CDR3 coding DNA: TGTGCCAGCAGTGAAGTCGAGCATCAGCCCCAGCATTTT.

V and J are TRBV10-3 and TRBJ1-1; a possible D gene is TRBD1 (5 bases). Germline values: CDR1 ENHRY, CDR2 SYGVKD. The CDR3 contains 13 residues. Trimming pared 3 bases from V and 4 bases from J, leaving 9 bases between. The CDR3 DNA reads as TGTGCCATCAGTGAAGCGGGGGGCACTGAAGCTTTCTTT. It encodes CAISEAGGTEAFF.

V gene TRBV27 combines with J gene TRBJ2-2; TRBD1 agrees at 7 bases. The germline CDR1 and CDR2 sequences are MNHEY and SMNVEV (reference sequence). This CDR3 is built from 15 residues. Trimming took 2 bases from V and 5 from J; bases not matched to a gene: 5. In DNA form, the CDR3 reads TGTGCCAGCAGTTTAAAGGGGGCAAGAACCGGGGAGCTGTTTTTT. Translation: CASSLKGARTGELFF.

The DNA of the CDR3 is TGTGCCAGCAGCGATCAAGCGGGATTTACACACGTTTCAAGCACAGATACGCAGTATTTT. As protein: CASSDQAGFTHVSSTDTQYF. V usage is TRBV9 and J usage is TRBJ2-3, with 7 positions matching TRBD2. CDR1 and CDR2 from the germline V gene are SGDLS and YYNGEE. The CDR3 has 20 residues. V lost 3 bases to trimming and J lost 0 bases; unmatched junction nucleotides: 19.

CDR3 amino acids: CASSLGGGRTEAFF. CDR3 nucleotide sequence: TGCGCCAGCAGCCTAGGAGGAGGGCGTACTGAAGCTTTCTTT. The chain employs TRBV4-3 and TRBJ1-1; D is uncertain. Trimming removed 4 bases at V and 5 bases at J, with 14 bases between. Germline V gene sequence: CDR1 LGHNA, CDR2 YSLEER. The CDR3 is 14 residues long.

The chain couples TRBV20-1 to TRBJ2-7; D ambiguous. Trimming left V 5 bases short and J 7 bases short, with 12 bases between. CDR3 length: 11 amino acids. Germline values: CDR1 DFQATT, CDR2 SNEGSKA (reference sequence). The CDR3 region is CSAYTQTEQYF. In DNA, the CDR3 is TGCAGTGCTTATACACAAACAGAGCAGTACTTC.

The rearrangement uses TRBV9 and TRBJ1-1, with a weak D call TRBD1 (5 bases). Trimming cost V 1 base and J 1 base, with 14 bases left between them. This CDR3 comprises 16 residues. CDR1 is SGDLS and CDR2 is YYNGEE in the germline V gene. CDR3 in DNA: TGTGCCAGCAGCGTAACACCAGGGCTGGGGAACACTGAAGCTTTCTTT. This codes for CASSVTPGLGNTEAFF.

The chain has TRBV10-3 and TRBJ2-7; 11 bases line up with TRBD2. CDR3 size: 14 residues. Germline CDR1 is ENHRY and CDR2 is SYGVKD. The CDR3 sequence: CVTQKLAGAYEQYF. DNA of the CDR3: TGTGTCACCCAGAAACTAGCGGGAGCCTACGAGCAGTACTTC.

This clone was observed a single time. This chain connects TRBV28 to TRBJ2-3, with TRBD2 identical over 10 bases. The junction had 12 bases not matched to a gene; V was cut back by 2 bases and J by 1 base. Germline assignment: CDR1 MDHEN and CDR2 SYDVKM. This CDR3 spans 19 amino acids. CDR3 loop: CASSLVLAGDYWGTDTQYF. The CDR3 nucleotides read TGTGCCAGCAGTTTAGTGCTAGCGGGAGATTACTGGGGCACAGATACGCAGTATTTT.

This clone appeared once. The rearrangement links TRBV2 to TRBJ1-5, with D unclear. Between the trimmed V and J ends, which lost 2 bases and 0 bases, there was a span of 8 bases. This CDR3 contains 15 residues. CDR1 is SNHLY, CDR2 FYNNEI, per germline. The CDR3 DNA follows: TGTGCCAGCAGTGAACAGGTTAATAGCAATCAGCCCCAGCATTTT. Amino acid sequence: CASSEQVNSNQPQHF.

V and J are TRBV30 and TRBJ1-5; a possible D gene is TRBD1 (5 bases). There are 19 residues in the CDR3. V dropped 2 bases and J dropped 0 bases, with 23 bases sitting between them. CDR1 GTSNPN and CDR2 SVGIG come from the germline V gene (reference sequence). DNA for the CDR3: TGTGCCTGGAGTACCGCGGGGAGGGGATGGCCTAATAGCAATCAGCCCCAGCATTTT. It is translated as CAWSTAGRGWPNSNQPQHF.

This chain's CDR3 is CASSVEGRGLNEQFF. The CDR3 DNA reads as TGTGCCAGCAGCGTAGAAGGCAGGGGTTTGAATGAGCAGTTCTTC. The chain is built from TRBV9 and TRBJ2-1; maybe TRBD1 (6 bases). Between the trimmed V and J ends, which lost 0 bases and 7 bases, there was a span of 14 bases. The CDR3 covers 15 residues. The germline CDR1 and CDR2 sequences are SGDLS and YYNGEE.

The chain uses TRBV7-2 and TRBJ1-5; D remains unclear. Germline V gives CDR1 SGHTA, CDR2 FQGNSA. CDR3 length equals 10 residues. The chain's CDR3 is CAVGGQPQHF. CDR3 coding DNA: TGTGCTGTAGGAGGTCAGCCCCAGCATTTT.

The chain joins TRBV28 to TRBJ2-4; D gene ambiguous. Looked up from germline, CDR1 is MDHEN and CDR2 is SYDVKM. The CDR3 consists of 15 residues. Trimming left V 3 bases short and J 4 bases short, with 13 bases between. For the CDR3, the DNA is TGTGCCAGCAGTTTTTTGTCCTCAGGAAAAAACATTCAGTACTTC. Its protein product is CASSFLSSGKNIQYF.